These T cell receptor beta chains were read from a single sample in a study of cytomegalovirus exposure and HLA in healthy donors. The assay was immunoSEQ multiplex PCR, and TCRdb's table has in-frame clones only and misses some. The sample comprises around 150,000 clones, approximately 80% of which are singletons, and 1.2% to 1.5% rests with the top ten. Sample: PBMCs. The receptor set was obtained from a man aged 25 to 40 in good health and CMV-seropositive. Both conserved end residues are part of each CDR3. D genes are given only for firm matches. Not every row has a clone size; where given, it reads once, few, many or a size class.

v_gene	abundance	d_gene	j_gene	CDR3aa	CDR3nt
TRBV7-9	NA	TRBD1	TRBJ1-6	CASSEWTGENSPLHF	TGTGCCAGCAGCGAATGGACAGGGGAAAATTCACCCCTCCACTTT
TRBV4-1	few	NA	TRBJ2-1	CASSPQRVNNEQFF	TGCGCCAGCAGCCCCCAACGGGTCAACAATGAGCAGTTCTTC
TRBV5-1	NA	TRBD2	TRBJ2-1	CASRGPGLGVDEQFF	TGCGCCAGCAGGGGACCGGGACTAGGGGTTGATGAGCAGTTCTTC
TRBV6-5	few	TRBD1	TRBJ1-1	CASSLTGAGTEAFF	TGTGCCAGCAGCCTGACAGGGGCAGGAACTGAAGCTTTCTTT
TRBV5-1	NA	NA	TRBJ2-2	CASSLGTVTGELFF	TGCGCCAGCAGCCTGGGCACGGTTACCGGGGAGCTGTTTTTT
TRBV7-2	NA	TRBD2	TRBJ2-1	CASSSKRGGNNEQFF	TGTGCCAGCAGTTCAAAGCGGGGGGGAAACAATGAGCAGTTCTTC
TRBV19	NA	NA	TRBJ1-1	CASSSGGGTEAFF	TGTGCCAGCAGTTCCGGGGGGGGCACTGAAGCTTTCTTT
TRBV5-1	NA	NA	TRBJ2-1	CASSLEVPAGGEQFF	TGCGCCAGCAGCTTGGAAGTCCCCGCAGGTGGTGAGCAGTTCTTC
TRBV2	NA	NA	TRBJ2-7	CASSEVTGRSYEQYF	TGTGCCAGCAGTGAAGTAACAGGGCGCTCCTACGAGCAGTACTTC
TRBV5-8	NA	TRBD1	TRBJ1-5	CASSLESGTDSNQPQHF	TGTGCCAGCAGCTTGGAGTCCGGGACAGATAGCAATCAGCCCCAGCATTTT
TRBV7-6	few	NA	TRBJ1-4	CASSNRVGEKLFF	TGTGCCAGCAGCAACAGGGTTGGCGAAAAACTGTTTTTT
TRBV18	NA	NA	TRBJ1-3	CASSPTDISGNTIYF	TGTGCCAGCTCACCCACGGACATCTCTGGAAACACCATATATTTT
TRBV5-8	NA	TRBD1	TRBJ1-4	CASREGQGSTNEKLFF	TGTGCCAGCAGGGAGGGACAGGGCAGCACTAATGAAAAACTGTTTTTT
TRBV19	NA	TRBD1	TRBJ2-7	CASRSPGQGSYEQYF	TGTGCCAGTAGGTCACCGGGACAGGGCTCCTACGAGCAGTACTTC
TRBV9	NA	TRBD2	TRBJ2-3	CASRGTSGGERDTQYF	TGTGCCAGCAGGGGGACTAGCGGGGGGGAGCGAGATACGCAGTATTTT
TRBV9	NA	NA	TRBJ2-5	CASSAPDSQETQYF	TGTGCCAGCAGCGCCCCGGACAGTCAAGAGACCCAGTACTTC
TRBV7-8	NA	TRBD2	TRBJ2-1	CASRFIAGGDNEQFF	TGTGCCAGCAGGTTCATAGCGGGAGGGGACAATGAGCAGTTCTTC
TRBV6-5	NA	NA	TRBJ2-7	CASSLHRSSYEQYF	TGTGCCAGCAGTTTACACAGGAGCTCCTACGAGCAGTACTTC
TRBV28	NA	NA	TRBJ2-5	CASRPTGPQETQYF	TGTGCCAGCAGGCCGACAGGCCCTCAAGAGACCCAGTACTTC
TRBV5-4	NA	TRBD2	TRBJ2-1	CASSLRTSDPIEQFF	TGTGCCAGCAGCCTAAGGACTAGCGACCCAATTGAGCAGTTCTTC
TRBV2	NA	TRBD1	TRBJ2-3	CASSEQGGTDTQYF	TGTGCCAGCAGTGAGCAGGGGGGCACAGATACGCAGTATTTT
TRBV18	NA	NA	TRBJ1-4	CASSQGLNEKLFF	TGTGCCAGCTCACAAGGACTTAATGAAAAACTGTTTTTT